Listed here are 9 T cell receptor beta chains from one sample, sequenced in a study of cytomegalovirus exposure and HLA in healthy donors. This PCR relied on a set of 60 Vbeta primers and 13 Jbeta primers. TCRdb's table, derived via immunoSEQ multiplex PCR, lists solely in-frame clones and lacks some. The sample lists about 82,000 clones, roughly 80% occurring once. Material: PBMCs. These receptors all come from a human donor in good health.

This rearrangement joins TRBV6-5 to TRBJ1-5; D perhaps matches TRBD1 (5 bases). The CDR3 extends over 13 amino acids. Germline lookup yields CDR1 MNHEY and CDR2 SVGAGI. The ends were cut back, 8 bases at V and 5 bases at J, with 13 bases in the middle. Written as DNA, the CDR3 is TGTGCCAGCGCCGGACAAGACTATCAGCCCCAGCATTTT. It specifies CASAGQDYQPQHF.

CDR3 DNA sequence: TGCGCCAGCAGCCCCTACACCGGGGAGCTGTTTTTT. Its translation is CASSPYTGELFF. The rearrangement joins TRBV4-1 to TRBJ2-2, with no clear D. Germline V gene sequence: CDR1 MGHRA, CDR2 YSYEKL. V was trimmed by 4 bases and J by 3 bases, leaving 3 bases between them. CDR3 length: 12 amino acids.

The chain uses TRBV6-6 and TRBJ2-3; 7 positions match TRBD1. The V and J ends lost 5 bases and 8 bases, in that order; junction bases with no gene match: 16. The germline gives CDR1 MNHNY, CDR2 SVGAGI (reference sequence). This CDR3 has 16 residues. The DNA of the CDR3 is TGTGCCAGCAGTCAGTACTACAGGGGTGGTCAGGGTACGCAGTATTTT. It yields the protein CASSQYYRGGQGTQYF.

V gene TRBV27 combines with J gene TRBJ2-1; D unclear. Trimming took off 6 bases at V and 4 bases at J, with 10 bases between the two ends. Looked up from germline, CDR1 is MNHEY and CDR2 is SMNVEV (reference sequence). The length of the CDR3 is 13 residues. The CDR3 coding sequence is TGTGCCAGCAGACAGACGGCTTACAATGAGCAGTTCTTC. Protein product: CASRQTAYNEQFF.

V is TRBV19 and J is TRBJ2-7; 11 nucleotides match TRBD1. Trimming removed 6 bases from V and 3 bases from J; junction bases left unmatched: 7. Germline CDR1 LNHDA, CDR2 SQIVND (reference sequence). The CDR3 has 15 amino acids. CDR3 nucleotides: TGTGCCAGTAGGGCCTCCGGGACAGGGGGCTACGAGCAGTACTTC. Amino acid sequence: CASRASGTGGYEQYF.

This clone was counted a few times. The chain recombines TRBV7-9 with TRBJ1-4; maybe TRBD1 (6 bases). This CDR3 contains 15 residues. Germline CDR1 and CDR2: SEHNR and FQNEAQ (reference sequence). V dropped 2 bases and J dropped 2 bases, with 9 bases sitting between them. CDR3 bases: TGTGCCAGCAGCTTACGGACAGTGACTAATGAAAAACTGTTTTTT. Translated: CASSLRTVTNEKLFF. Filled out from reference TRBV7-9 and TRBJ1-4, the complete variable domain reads DTGVSQNPRHKITKRGQNVTFRCDPISEHNRLYWYRQTLGQGPEFLTYFQNEAQLEKSRLLSDRFSAERPKGSFSTLEIQRTEQGDSAMYLCASSLRTVTNEKLFFGSGTQLSVL.

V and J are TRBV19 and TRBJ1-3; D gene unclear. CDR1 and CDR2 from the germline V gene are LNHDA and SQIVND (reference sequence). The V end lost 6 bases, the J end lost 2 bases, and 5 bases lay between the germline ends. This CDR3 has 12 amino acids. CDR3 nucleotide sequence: TGTGCCAGTAGCTCTCCTGGAAACACCATATATTTT. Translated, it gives CASSSPGNTIYF. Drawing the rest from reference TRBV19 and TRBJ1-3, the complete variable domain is DGGITQSPKYLFRKEGQNVTLSCEQNLNHDAMYWYRQDPGQGLRLIYYSQIVNDFQKGDIAEGYSVSREKKESFPLTVTSAQKNPTAFYLCASSSPGNTIYFGEGSWLTVV.

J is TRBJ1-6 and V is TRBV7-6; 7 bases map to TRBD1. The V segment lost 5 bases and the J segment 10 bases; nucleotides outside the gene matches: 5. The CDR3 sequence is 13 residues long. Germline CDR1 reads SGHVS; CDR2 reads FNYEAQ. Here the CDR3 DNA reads TGTGCCAGCAGCCAAACAGGGGAGTCACCCCTCCACTTT. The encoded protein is CASSQTGESPLHF. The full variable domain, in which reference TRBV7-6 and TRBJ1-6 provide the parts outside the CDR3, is GAGVSQSPRYKVTKRGQDVALRCDPISGHVSLYWYRQALGQGPEFLTYFNYEAQQDKSGLPNDRFSAERPEGSISTLTIQRTEQRDSAMYRCASSQTGESPLHFGNGTRLTVT.

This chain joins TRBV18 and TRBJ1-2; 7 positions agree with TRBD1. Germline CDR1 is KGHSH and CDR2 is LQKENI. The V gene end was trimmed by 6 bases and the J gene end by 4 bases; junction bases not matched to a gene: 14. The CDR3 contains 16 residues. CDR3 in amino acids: CASSLALTRTGYGYTF. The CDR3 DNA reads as TGTGCCAGCTCCCTCGCTTTAACGAGGACAGGCTATGGCTACACCTTC.